This TCR beta chain was recorded in a study of Graves' ophthalmopathy and Graves' hyperthyroidism. Using RNA transcripts, the TCR beta CDR3 regions were amplified. First-round RT-PCR used HTBI primers; second-round multiplex PCR followed. TCRdb called the multiplex PCR reads again in MiXCR, with one record for every CDR3 protein. The sample carries about 620,000 distinct CDR3 sequences, over 20% recorded once. Researchers classed hyperthyroidism as stable given no ophthalmopathy within 18 months of follow-up. PBMCs were isolated by Ficoll-Paque density gradient centrifugation, using more than 8.5 ml of fresh peripheral blood as the starting material. General study findings and limits: From stable hyperthyroidism, ophthalmopathy was separated by a 13-signature model with about 88% sensitivity and around 80% specificity.

This clonotype was picked up a small number of times. Its antigen remains unidentified. This TCR was sampled from a woman aged 18-29 years with stable Graves' hyperthyroidism. Some clones in this sample may be carry-over from other donors' samples. The material sequenced was peripheral blood.

The CDR3 nucleotides are TGCAGTGCTAGAGATTCAGGACGCTTGAATCAGCCCCAGCATTTT. Translating it yields CSARDSGRLNQPQHF. The gene calls are TRBV20-1 and TRBJ1-5; the D is unclear. This CDR3 is built from 15 residues. Trimming shortened V by 0 bases and J by 4 bases, and 13 bases separated the two germline ends. Germline V lookup: CDR1 DFQATT, CDR2 SNEGSKA (reference sequence).